These T cell receptor beta chains were read from a single sample in a study of T cell changes during pregnancy in multiple sclerosis. TCRdb's table, derived via immunoSEQ multiplex PCR, lists solely in-frame clones and lacks some. This repertoire shows tens of thousands of clones, over 80% found once; its top ten account for roughly 1.4%. The sequencing sample was made of peripheral blood. All receptors come from a female donor with multiple sclerosis, enrolled in a pregnancy study. CDR3s include the opening cysteine and the closing phenylalanine or tryptophan.

v_call,cdr3_aa
TRBV10-2,CASSVWLAGGEQYF
TRBV25-1,CASSPSGQGREKLFF
TRBV27,CASSPGTSGSQETQYF
TRBV2,CASSPSWTDLEPQHF
TRBV13,CASSLRRSGPYNEQFF
TRBV5-1,CASSFPGAGTEAFF
TRBV11-2,CASSLDPGFSYNEQFF
TRBV10-3,CAIGIEGGNQPQHF
TRBV11-3,CASSLASGAYEQYF
TRBV19,CASSPIPGQTLYTNEQFF
TRBV13,CASSSLAGVSEQFF
TRBV18,CASSPRTSGSNTGELFF
TRBV5-1,CASSTGTPYEQYF
TRBV5-6,CASHRRQTGANVLTF
TRBV6-5,CASRPDRGDQPQHF
TRBV28,CASSPFTKGGPMYYEQYF
TRBV6-5,CASSRDPPEAFF
TRBV29-1,CSVLQSYGYTF
TRBV28,CASITPSGSSYEQYF
TRBV12-5,CASGPGTPNQPQHF
TRBV5-1,CATSGQGFGEQYF
TRBV6-5,CASSVPGLVPEQFF
TRBV4-1,CASSQDPHAREQYF
TRBV5-1,CASSLDRGMNTEAFF
TRBV27,CASTRKLAGKNEQFF
TRBV4-1,CASSQDGTGLTEAFF
TRBV27,CASSFGRTYRSGANVLTF
TRBV11-3,CASSPGGLEETQYF
TRBV10-2,CASPTSRGSYEQYF
TRBV5-1,CASSAGLSSTDTQYF
TRBV10-3,CAIRSQGTMGTGELFF
TRBV10-2,CASSEAVGGAEAFF
TRBV30,CAWSVNQGNQPQHF
TRBV7-2,CASSFLAGDTGELFF
TRBV7-3,CASSPGQGSDTQYF
TRBV2,CASTGGVWDEQYF
TRBV5-1,CASKGPAPYEQYF
TRBV2,CASRGLAGTEQFF
TRBV5-1,CASSLGGRAGTDTQYF
TRBV5-8,CASSLQEGETQYF
TRBV21-1,CASSKGGSSSGGVYEQYF
TRBV19,CASRHREPNTGELFF
TRBV19,CASSIGAIGNTIYF
TRBV5-6,CASSLAGNQETQYF
TRBV11-2,CASSLAPRINEQFF
TRBV2,CASSPGQGLATGNTIYF
TRBV9,CASSVSSGATQETQYF
TRBV2,CASSQGYPDTQYF
TRBV7-2,CASSPISGLAGGTQYF
TRBV27,CASRWGNSYEQYF
TRBV7-3,CASSSGFEGEQFF
TRBV5-1,CASSLGGTGAPVIYGYTF
TRBV29-1,CSVDSGTGELFF
TRBV10-3,CAISESGGNQPQHF
TRBV7-9,CASPGGAGEQYF
TRBV28,CASSRAGQGNQKLFF
TRBV9,CASSGRQGVSYGYTF
TRBV5-1,CASSSGQWEEETQYF